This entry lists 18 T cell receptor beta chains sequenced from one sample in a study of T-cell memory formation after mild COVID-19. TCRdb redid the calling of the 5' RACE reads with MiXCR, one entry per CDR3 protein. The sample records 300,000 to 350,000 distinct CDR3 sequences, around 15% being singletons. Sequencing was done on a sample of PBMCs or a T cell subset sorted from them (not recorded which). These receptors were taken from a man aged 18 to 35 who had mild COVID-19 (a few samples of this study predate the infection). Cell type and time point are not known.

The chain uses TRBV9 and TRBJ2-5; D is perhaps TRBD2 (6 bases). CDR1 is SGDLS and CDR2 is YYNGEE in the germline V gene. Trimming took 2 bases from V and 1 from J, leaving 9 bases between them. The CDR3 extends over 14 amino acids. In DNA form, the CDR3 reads TGTGCCAGCAGCGTCGGGACTTCCCAAGAGACCCAGTACTTC. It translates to CASSVGTSQETQYF.

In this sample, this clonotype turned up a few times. As DNA, the CDR3 is TGTGCCAGCAGTCGAACAGGGGGCGGTACCGGGGAGCTGTTTTTT. As protein: CASSRTGGGTGELFF. The chain carries TRBV27 and TRBJ2-2; 9 bases fit TRBD1. Germline V CDR1 and CDR2: MNHEY, SMNVEV (reference sequence). V was pared by 5 bases and J by 5 bases, with 6 bases of the junction left unmatched. This CDR3 spans 15 amino acids.

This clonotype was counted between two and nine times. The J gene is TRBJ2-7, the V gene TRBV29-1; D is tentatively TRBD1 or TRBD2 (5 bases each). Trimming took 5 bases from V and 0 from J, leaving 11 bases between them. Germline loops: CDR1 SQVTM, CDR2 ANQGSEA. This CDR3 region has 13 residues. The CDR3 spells CSVRQGDSYEQYF. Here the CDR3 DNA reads TGCAGCGTTCGCCAGGGAGACTCCTACGAGCAGTACTTC.

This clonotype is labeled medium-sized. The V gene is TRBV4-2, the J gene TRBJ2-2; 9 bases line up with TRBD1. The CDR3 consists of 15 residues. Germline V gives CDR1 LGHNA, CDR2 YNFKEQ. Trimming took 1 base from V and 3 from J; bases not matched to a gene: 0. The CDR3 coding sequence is TGTGCCAGCAGCCAAGGACAGGGGGACACCGGGGAGCTGTTTTTT. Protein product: CASSQGQGDTGELFF.

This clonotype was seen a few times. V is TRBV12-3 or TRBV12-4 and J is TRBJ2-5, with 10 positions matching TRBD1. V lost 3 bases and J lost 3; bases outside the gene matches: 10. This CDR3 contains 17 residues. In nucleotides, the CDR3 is TGTGCCAGCAGTTTTTGGGTCCTGGGACAGGGGAAAGAGACCCAGTACTTC. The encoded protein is CASSFWVLGQGKETQYF.

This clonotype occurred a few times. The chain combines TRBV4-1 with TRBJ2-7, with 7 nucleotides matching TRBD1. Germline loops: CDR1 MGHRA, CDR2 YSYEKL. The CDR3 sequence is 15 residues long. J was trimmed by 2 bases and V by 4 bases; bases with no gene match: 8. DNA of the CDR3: TGCGCCAGCAGCCTCACGACAGGGTCCCCCTACGAGCAGTACGTC. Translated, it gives CASSLTTGSPYEQYV.

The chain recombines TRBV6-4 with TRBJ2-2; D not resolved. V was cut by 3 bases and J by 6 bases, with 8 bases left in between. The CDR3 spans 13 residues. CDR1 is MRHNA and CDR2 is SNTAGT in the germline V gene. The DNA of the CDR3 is TGTGCCAGCAGTGAAGGTTTTCCCGGGGAGCTGTTTTTT. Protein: CASSEGFPGELFF.

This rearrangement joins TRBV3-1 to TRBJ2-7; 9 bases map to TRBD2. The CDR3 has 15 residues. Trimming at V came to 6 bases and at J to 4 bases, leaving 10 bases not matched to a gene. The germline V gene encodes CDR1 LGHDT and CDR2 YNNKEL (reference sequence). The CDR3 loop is CASSWERGAAYEQYF. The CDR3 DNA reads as TGTGCCAGCAGTTGGGAGCGGGGGGCCGCATACGAGCAGTACTTC.

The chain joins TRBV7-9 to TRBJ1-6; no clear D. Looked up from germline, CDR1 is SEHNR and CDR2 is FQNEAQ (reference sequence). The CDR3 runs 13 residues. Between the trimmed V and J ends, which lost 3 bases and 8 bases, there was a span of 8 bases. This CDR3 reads CASSLTIDSPLHF. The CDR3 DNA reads TGTGCCAGCAGCTTGACTATCGATTCACCCCTCCACTTT.

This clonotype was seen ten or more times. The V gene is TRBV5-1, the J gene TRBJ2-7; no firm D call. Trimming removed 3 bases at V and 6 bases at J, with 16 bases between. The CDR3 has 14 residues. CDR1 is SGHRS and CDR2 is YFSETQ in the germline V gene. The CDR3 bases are TGCGCCAGCAGCTCGGGCCAACCTTCGGGCGAGCAGTACTTC. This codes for CASSSGQPSGEQYF.

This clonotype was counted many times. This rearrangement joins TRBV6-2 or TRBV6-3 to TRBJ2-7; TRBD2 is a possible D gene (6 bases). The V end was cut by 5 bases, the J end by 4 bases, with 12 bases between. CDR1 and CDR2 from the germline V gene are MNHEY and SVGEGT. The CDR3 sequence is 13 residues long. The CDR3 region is CASSRDSLYEQYF. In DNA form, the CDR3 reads TGTGCCAGCAGTAGGGACTCACTATACGAGCAGTACTTC.

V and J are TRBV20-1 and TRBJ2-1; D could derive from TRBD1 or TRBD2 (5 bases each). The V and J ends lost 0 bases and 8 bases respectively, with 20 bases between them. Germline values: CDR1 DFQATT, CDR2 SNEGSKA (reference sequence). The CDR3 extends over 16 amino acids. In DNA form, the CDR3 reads TGCAGTGCTAGAGATGTCGCGACAACCCGAGGGGATGAGCAGTTCTTC. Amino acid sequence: CSARDVATTRGDEQFF.

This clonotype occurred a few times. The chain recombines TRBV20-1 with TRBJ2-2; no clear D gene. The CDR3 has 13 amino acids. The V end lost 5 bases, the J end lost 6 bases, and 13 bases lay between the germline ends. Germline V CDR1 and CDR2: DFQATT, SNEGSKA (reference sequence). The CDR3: CSAGLPRSGELFF. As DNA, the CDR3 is TGCAGTGCTGGATTGCCACGTTCCGGGGAGCTGTTTTTT.

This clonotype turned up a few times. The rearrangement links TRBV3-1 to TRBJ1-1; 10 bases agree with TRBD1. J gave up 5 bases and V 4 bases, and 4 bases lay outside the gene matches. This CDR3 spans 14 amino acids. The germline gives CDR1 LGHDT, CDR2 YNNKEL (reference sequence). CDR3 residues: CASSPRDRGTEAFF. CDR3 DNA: TGTGCCAGCAGCCCCCGGGACAGGGGTACTGAAGCTTTCTTT. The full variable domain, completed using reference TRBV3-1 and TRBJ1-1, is DTAVSQTPKYLVTQMGNDKSIKCEQNLGHDTMYWYKQDSKKFLKIMFSYNNKELIINETVPNRFSPKSPDKAHLNLHINSLELGDSAVYFCASSPRDRGTEAFFGQGTRLTVV.

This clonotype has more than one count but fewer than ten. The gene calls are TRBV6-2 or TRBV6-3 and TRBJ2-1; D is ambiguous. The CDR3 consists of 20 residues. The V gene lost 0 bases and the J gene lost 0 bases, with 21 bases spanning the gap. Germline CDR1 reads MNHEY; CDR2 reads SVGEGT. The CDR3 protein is CASSYSIGPSRLSSYNEQFF. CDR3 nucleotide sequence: TGTGCCAGCAGTTACTCGATAGGCCCGTCGAGGCTGAGCTCCTACAATGAGCAGTTCTTC.

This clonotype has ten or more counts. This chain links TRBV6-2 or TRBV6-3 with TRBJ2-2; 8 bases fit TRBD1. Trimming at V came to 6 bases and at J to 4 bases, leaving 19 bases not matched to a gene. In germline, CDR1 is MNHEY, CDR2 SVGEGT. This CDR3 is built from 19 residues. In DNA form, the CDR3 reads TGTGCCAGCAGAGGACTTCCGGGACAGGCAGACTCGCTCACCGGGGAGCTGTTTTTT. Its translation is CASRGLPGQADSLTGELFF.

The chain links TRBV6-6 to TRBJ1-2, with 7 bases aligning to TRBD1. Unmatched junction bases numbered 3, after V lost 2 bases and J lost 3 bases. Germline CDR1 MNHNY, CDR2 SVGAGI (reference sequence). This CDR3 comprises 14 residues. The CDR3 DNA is TGTGCCAGCAGTTACGACAGGGAATACTATGGCTACACCTTC. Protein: CASSYDREYYGYTF.

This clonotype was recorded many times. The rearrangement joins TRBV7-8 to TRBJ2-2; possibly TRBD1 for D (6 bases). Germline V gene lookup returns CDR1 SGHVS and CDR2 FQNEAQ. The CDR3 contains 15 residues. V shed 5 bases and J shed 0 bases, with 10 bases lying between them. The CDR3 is CASSPDSTNTGELFF. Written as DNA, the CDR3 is TGTGCCAGCAGCCCGGACAGCACGAACACCGGGGAGCTGTTTTTT.